This TCR beta chain stems from a study of blood T cell repertoires in COVID-19 (dated by TCRdb to between 2020 and 2021). Looking at the study overall: Samples covering the acute and convalescent phases of COVID-19 were provided by collaborators in the United States, Italy and Spain. Sample metadata almost always included a de-identified subject ID, COVID-19 status, age in years and sex. Samples were obtained from the ongoing ImmuneRACE study (first 160 participants) and from roughly 1,300 subjects provided by 6 global collaborators. HLA class I and class II types, where available, came from metadata supplied by the sample provider rather than from assay-based typing. The repertoires were made available in a free public database intended to serve as a resource for research on the immune response to SARS-CoV-2. The dataset comprised deeply sampled blood TCRbeta repertoires from subjects exposed to, actively infected with, or recovered from COVID-19. The prospective study material was composed of cDNA or gDNA derived from T cells, B-cell-depleted T cells, or PBMCs. Overall study results and their limits: How much clinical and demographic metadata was included differed by source and by participant, and the metadata was provided uncurated.

TCRbeta CDR3 regions were amplified from genomic DNA using the immunoSEQ Assay, a bias-controlled multiplex PCR. On the authors' methods: Within the assay, amplification of reference gene primers was used to estimate how many nucleated cells each sample contained. To quantify the absolute abundance of each unique TCRbeta CDR3 rearrangement, sequence reads were collapsed and filtered. For each sample, productive Simpson clonality was calculated as the square root of Simpson's diversity index across productive rearrangements. TCRdb retrieved this table from immuneACCESS and kept in-frame rearrangements only. Not all clones are present; in checked studies, unresolved V genes account for under half, and no reason is known for the remainder. V and J calls and clone size come straight from that table; D and trimming were deduced from the DNA. The sample table shows some 150,000 clones, and over 65% are seen once. The ten largest clones represent roughly 2.2% of the sample.

The CDR3, cysteine through phenylalanine, is 16 amino acids long. Only the CDR3 portion is preserved as DNA: 48 bases, with reading frame beginning at the first base. V trim: 2 bases; J trim: 7 bases; unmatched bases: 10. The germline V gene gives CDR1 as MNHEY and CDR2 as SVGEGT. The collaborating institutions used their own protocols to collect whole blood in K2EDTA tubes. For TCRbeta analysis, collaborators shipped samples in one of three forms: frozen whole blood, isolated PBMCs, or DNA extracted from either of those sample types. Comments on this clone: The antigen it recognizes is unknown. Nothing much larger sits one base from this clone, and base qualities are not available.

The sequence was obtained from a man between 65 and 79 years old with acute or convalescent COVID-19. This receptor chain uses TRBV6-2 or TRBV6-3 and TRBJ2-1; TRBD2 matches 8 bases in the middle. The specimen was peripheral blood. Here the CDR3 is given as CASSYRLAGASNEQFF. The nucleotide sequence reads TGTGCCAGCAGTTACCGGCTAGCGGGCGCTTCTAATGAGCAGTTCTTC.